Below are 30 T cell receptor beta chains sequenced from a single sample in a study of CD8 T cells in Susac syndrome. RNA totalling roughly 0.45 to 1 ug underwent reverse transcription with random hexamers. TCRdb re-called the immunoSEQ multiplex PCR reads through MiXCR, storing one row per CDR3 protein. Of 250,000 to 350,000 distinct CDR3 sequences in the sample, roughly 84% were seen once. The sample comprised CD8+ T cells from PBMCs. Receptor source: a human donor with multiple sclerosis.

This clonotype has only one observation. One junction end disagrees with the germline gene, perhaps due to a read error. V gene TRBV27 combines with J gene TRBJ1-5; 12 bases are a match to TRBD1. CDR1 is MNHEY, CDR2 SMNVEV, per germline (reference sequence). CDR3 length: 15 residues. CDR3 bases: TGTGCCAGCAGTCCCGGGACAGGGGGCCGTCAGCCCCGGCATTTT. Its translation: CASSPGTGGRQPRHF.

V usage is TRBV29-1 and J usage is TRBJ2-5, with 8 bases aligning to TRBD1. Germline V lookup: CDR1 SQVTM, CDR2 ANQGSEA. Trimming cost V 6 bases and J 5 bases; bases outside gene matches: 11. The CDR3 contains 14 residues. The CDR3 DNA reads TGCAGCGTAGCCTCCAGGGGGCCAGGGGAGACCCAGTACTTC. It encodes CSVASRGPGETQYF. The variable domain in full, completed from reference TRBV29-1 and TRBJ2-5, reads SAVISQKPSRDICQRGTSLTIQCQVDSQVTMMFWYRQQPGQSLTLIATANQGSEATYESGFVIDKFPISRPNLTFSTLTVSNMSPEDSSIYLCSVASRGPGETQYFGPGTRLLVL.

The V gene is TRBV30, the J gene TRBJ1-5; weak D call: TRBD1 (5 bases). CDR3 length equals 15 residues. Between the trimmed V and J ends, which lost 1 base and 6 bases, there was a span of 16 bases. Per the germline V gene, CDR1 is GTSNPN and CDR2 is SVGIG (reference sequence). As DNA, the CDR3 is TGTGCCTGGAGTGAATCGGGGGATCATTTTCAGCCCCAGCATTTT. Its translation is CAWSESGDHFQPQHF.

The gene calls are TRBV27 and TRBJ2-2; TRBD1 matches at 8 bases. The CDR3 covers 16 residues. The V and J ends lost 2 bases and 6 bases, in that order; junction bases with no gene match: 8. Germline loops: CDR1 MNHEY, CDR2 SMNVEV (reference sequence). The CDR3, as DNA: TGTGCCAGCAGTTTAGTAGTACAGGGGGGATCCGGGGAGCTGTTTTTT. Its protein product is CASSLVVQGGSGELFF.

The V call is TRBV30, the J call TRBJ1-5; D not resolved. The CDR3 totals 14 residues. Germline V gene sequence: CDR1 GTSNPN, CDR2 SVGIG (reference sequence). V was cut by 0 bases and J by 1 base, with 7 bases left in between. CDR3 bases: TGTGCCTGGAGTGTTCCACAAAGCAATCAGCCCCAGCATTTT. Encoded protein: CAWSVPQSNQPQHF.

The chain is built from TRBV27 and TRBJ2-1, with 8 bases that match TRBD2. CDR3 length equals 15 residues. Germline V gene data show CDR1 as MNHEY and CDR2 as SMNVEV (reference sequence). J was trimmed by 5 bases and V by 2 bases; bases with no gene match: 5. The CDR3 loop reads CASSLSPGGDNEQFF. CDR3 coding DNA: TGTGCCAGCAGTTTAAGTCCGGGAGGGGACAATGAGCAGTTCTTC.

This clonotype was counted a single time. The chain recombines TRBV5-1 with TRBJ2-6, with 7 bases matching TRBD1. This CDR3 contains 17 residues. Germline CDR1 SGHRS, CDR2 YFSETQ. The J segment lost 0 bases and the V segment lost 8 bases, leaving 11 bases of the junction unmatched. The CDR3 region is CASRSWDSYSGANVLTF. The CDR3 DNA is TGCGCCAGTCGCTCCTGGGACAGCTACTCTGGGGCCAACGTCCTGACTTTC. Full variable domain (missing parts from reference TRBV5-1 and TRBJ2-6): KAGVTQTPRYLIKTRGQQVTLSCSPISGHRSVSWYQQTPGQGLQFLFEYFSETQRNKGNFPGRFSGRQFSNSRSEMNVSTLELGDSALYLCASRSWDSYSGANVLTFGAGSRLTVL.

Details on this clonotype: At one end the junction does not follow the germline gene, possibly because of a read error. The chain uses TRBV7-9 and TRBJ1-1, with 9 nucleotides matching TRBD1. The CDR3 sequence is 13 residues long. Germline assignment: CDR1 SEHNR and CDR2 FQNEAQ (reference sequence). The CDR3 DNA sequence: TGTGCCAGCAACGACGGACAGGGGACTGAAGTTTTCTTT. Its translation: CASNDGQGTEVFF.

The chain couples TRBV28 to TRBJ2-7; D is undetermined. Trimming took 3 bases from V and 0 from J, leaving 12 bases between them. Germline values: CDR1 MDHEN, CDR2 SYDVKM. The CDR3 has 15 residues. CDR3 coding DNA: TGTGCCAGCAGTTTCCCCCCAGGCGGCTCCTACGAGCAGTACTTC. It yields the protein CASSFPPGGSYEQYF.

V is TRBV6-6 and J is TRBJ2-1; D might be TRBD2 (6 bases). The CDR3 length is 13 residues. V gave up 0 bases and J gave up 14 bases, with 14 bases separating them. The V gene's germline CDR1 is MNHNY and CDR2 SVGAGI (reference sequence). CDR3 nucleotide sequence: TGTGCCAGCAGTTACTCAAGGGGACGCGGGGAGTTCTTC. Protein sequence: CASSYSRGRGEFF.

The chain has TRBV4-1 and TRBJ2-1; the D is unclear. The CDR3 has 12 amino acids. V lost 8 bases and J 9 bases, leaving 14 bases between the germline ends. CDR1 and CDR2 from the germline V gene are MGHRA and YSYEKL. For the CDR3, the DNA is TGCGCCAGCTCCGAGGTGAGAGGTGAGCAGTTCTTC. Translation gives CASSEVRGEQFF.

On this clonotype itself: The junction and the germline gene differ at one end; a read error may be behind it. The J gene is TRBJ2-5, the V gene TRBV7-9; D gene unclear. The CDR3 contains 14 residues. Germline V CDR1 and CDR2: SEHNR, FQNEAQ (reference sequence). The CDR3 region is CVSSQTPGVETQYF. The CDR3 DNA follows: TGTGTCAGCAGCCAAACTCCGGGCGTCGAGACCCAGTACTTC. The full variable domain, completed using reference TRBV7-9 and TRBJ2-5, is DTGVSQNPRHKITKRGQNVTFRCDPISEHNRLYWYRQTLGQGPEFLTYFQNEAQLEKSRLLSDRFSAERPKGSFSTLEIQRTEQGDSAMYLCVSSQTPGVETQYFGPGTRLLVL.

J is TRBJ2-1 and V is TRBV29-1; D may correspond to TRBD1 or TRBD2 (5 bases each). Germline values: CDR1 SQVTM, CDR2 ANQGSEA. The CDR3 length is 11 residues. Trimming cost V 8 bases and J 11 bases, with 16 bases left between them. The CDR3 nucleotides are TGCAGCTCCCAGGGTTTCGGGAAGCAGTTCTTC. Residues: CSSQGFGKQFF.

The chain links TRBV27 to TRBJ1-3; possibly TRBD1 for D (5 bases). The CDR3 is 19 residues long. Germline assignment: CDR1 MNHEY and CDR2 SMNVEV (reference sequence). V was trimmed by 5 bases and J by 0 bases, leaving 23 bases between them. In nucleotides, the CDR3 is TGTGCCAGCAGTCAAAGCCCGCTACAGGACCGATTCTCTGGAAACACCATATATTTT. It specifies CASSQSPLQDRFSGNTIYF.

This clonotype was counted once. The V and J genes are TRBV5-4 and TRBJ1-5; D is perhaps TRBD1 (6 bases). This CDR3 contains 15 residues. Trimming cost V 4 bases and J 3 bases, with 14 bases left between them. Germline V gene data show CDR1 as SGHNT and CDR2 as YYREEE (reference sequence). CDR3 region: CASSRRGGNNQPQHF. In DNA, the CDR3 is TGTGCCAGCAGCCGAAGGGGGGGGAACAATCAGCCCCAGCATTTT. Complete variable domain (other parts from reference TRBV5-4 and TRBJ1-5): ETGVTQSPTHLIKTRGQQVTLRCSSQSGHNTVSWYQQALGQGPQFIFQYYREEENGRGNFPPRFSGLQFPNYSSELNVNALELDDSALYLCASSRRGGNNQPQHFGDGTRLSIL.

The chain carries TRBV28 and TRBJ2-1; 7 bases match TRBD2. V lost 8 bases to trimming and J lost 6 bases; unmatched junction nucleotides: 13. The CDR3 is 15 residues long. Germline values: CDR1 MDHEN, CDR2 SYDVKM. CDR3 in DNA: TGTGCCAGCGCCTCCGGGACTACCCTCTCCAATGAGCAGTTCTTC. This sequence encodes CASASGTTLSNEQFF.

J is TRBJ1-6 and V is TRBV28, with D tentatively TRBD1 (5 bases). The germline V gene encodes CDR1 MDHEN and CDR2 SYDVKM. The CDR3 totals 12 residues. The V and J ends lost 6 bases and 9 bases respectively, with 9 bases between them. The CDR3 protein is CASRQRGSPLHF. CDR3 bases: TGTGCCAGCAGACAGAGGGGTTCACCCCTCCACTTT.

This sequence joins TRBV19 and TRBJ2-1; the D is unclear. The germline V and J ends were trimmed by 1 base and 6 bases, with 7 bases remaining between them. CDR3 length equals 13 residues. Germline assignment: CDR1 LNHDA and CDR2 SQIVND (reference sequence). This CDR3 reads CASSIGLINEQFF. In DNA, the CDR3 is TGTGCCAGTAGTATAGGTCTCATCAATGAGCAGTTCTTC.

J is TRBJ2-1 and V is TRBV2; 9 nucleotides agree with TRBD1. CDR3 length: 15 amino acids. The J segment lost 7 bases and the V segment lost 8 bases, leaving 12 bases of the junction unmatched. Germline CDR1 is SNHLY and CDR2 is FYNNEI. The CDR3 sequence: CASRGTGISWNEQFF. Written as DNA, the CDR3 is TGTGCCAGCCGGGGGACAGGGATTTCTTGGAATGAGCAGTTCTTC. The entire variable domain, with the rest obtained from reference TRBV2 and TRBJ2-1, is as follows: EPEVTQTPSHQVTQMGQEVILRCVPISNHLYFYWYRQILGQKVEFLVSFYNNEISEKSEIFDDQFSVERPDGSNFTLKIRSTKLEDSAMYFCASRGTGISWNEQFFGPGTRLTVL.

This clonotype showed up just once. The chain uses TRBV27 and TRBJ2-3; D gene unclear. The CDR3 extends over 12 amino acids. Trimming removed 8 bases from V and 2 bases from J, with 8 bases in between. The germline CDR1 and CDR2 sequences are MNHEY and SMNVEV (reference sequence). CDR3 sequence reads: CASGFSTDTQYF. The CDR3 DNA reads TGTGCCAGCGGGTTTTCCACAGATACGCAGTATTTT.

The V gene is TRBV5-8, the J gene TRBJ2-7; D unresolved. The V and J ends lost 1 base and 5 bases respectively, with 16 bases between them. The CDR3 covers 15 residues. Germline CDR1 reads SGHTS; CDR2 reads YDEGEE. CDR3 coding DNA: TGTGCCAGCAGCTTGTCTCTCCCCTTTGTGAACGAGCAGTACTTC. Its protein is CASSLSLPFVNEQYF.

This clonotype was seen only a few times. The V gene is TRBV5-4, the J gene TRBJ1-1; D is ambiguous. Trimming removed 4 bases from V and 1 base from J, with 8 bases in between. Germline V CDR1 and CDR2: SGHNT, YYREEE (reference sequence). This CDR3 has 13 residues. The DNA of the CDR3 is TGTGCCAGCAGCCCCCGGGGGAACACTGAAGCTTTCTTT. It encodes CASSPRGNTEAFF. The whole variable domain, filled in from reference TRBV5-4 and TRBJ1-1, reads ETGVTQSPTHLIKTRGQQVTLRCSSQSGHNTVSWYQQALGQGPQFIFQYYREEENGRGNFPPRFSGLQFPNYSSELNVNALELDDSALYLCASSPRGNTEAFFGQGTRLTVV.

The CDR3 region has the DNA TGTGCCAGCAACCAGGGACTAGCGCCGCACCGGGAGCTGTTTTTT. Translated: CASNQGLAPHRELFF. The J gene is TRBJ2-2, the V gene TRBV9, with 10 bases that match TRBD2. CDR1 is SGDLS and CDR2 is YYNGEE in the germline V gene. Unmatched junction bases numbered 11, after V lost 6 bases and J lost 9 bases. This CDR3 spans 15 amino acids.

The CDR3 loop reads CASGGGAYEQYF. The CDR3 region has the DNA TGTGCCAGCGGGGGCGGGGCCTACGAGCAGTACTTC. The chain is built from TRBV7-9 and TRBJ2-7; either TRBD1 or TRBD2 may fit D (6 bases each). Trimming left V 8 bases short and J 2 bases short, with 10 bases between. The CDR3 spans 12 residues. Germline V gene sequence: CDR1 SEHNR, CDR2 FQNEAQ (reference sequence).

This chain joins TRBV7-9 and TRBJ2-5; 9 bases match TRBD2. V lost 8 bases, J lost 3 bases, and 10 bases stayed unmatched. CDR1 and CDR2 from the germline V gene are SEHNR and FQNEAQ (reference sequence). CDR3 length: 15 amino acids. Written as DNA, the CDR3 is TGTGCCAGCCCTCCCCTGGCGGGAGGGGAAGAGACCCAGTACTTC. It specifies CASPPLAGGEETQYF. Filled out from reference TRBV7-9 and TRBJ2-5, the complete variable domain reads DTGVSQNPRHKITKRGQNVTFRCDPISEHNRLYWYRQTLGQGPEFLTYFQNEAQLEKSRLLSDRFSAERPKGSFSTLEIQRTEQGDSAMYLCASPPLAGGEETQYFGPGTRLLVL.

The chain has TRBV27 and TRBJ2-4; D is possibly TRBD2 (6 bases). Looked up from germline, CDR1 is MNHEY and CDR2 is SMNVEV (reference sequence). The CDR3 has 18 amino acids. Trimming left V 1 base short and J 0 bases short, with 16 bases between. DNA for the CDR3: TGTGCCAGCAGTTTATACGGGGGAGAAGGGTTAGCCAAAAACATTCAGTACTTC. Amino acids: CASSLYGGEGLAKNIQYF.

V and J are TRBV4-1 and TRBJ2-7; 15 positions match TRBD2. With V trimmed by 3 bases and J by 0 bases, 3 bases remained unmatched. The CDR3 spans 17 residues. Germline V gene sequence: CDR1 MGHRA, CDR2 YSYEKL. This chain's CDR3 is CASSHGTSGRPSYEQYF. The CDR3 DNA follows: TGCGCCAGCAGCCATGGGACTAGCGGGAGGCCCTCCTACGAGCAGTACTTC.

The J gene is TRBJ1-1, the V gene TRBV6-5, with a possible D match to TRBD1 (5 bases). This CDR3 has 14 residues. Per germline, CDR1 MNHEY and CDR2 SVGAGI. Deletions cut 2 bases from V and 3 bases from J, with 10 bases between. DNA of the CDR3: TGTGCCAGCAGTTACCGGGACGGATACACTGAAGCTTTCTTT. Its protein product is CASSYRDGYTEAFF.

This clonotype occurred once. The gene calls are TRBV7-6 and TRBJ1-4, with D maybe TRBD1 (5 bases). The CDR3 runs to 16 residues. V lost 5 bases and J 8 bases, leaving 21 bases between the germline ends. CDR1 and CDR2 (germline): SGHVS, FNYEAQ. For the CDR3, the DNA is TGTGCCAGCAGCCCCGTTGACTCCACAGGAGGCGAAAAACTGTTTTTT. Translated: CASSPVDSTGGEKLFF.

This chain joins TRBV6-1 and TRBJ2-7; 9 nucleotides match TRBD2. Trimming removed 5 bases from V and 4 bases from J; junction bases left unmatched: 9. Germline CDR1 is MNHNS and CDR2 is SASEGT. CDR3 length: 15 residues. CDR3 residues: CASSCCGRAAYEQYF. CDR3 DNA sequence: TGTGCCAGCAGTTGTTGCGGGAGGGCCGCGTACGAGCAGTACTTC.